Shown below are 32 T cell receptor beta chains from a single sample sequenced in a study of cytomegalovirus exposure and HLA in healthy donors. TCRdb's table, derived via immunoSEQ multiplex PCR, lists solely in-frame clones and lacks some. Among a few hundred thousand clones listed, 90% were seen once. Sequences were obtained from PBMCs. The receptors come from a woman under 30 in good health and CMV-seronegative.

The chain links TRBV28 to TRBJ1-5, with TRBD1 matching 9 bases. V was clipped by 7 bases and J by 4 bases; unmatched bases: 5. Per germline, CDR1 MDHEN and CDR2 SYDVKM. This CDR3 comprises 14 residues. DNA for the CDR3: TGTGCCAGCAACCACGGGACAGGGAATCAGCCCCAGCATTTT. Amino acids: CASNHGTGNQPQHF.

The chain combines TRBV2 with TRBJ2-7; maybe TRBD1 (5 bases). The CDR3 has 15 amino acids. From germline, CDR1 is SNHLY and CDR2 FYNNEI. Trimming stripped 3 bases from V and 2 bases from J, with 14 bases between. The CDR3 DNA reads TGTGCCAGCAGTGAGGCCCTGGTCAGGGCCTACGAGCAGTACTTC. It is translated as CASSEALVRAYEQYF.

The CDR3: CASSLGHNEQFF. Written as DNA, the CDR3 is TGTGCCAGCAGCTTAGGTCATAATGAGCAGTTCTTC. The chain recombines TRBV11-2 with TRBJ2-1; D gene ambiguous. Trimming stripped 1 base from V and 7 bases from J, with 5 bases between. Germline CDR1 reads SGHAT; CDR2 reads FQNNGV. The CDR3 runs 12 residues.

The table lists this clone with a few counts. Within the sample, other DNA sequences also encode this same CDR3. The chain combines TRBV28 with TRBJ1-2; 11 bases match TRBD1. After removal of 3 bases from V and 0 bases from J, the junction contained 0 bases not matched to a gene. CDR3 size: 15 residues. Per germline, CDR1 MDHEN and CDR2 SYDVKM. The CDR3 here is CASSLGQGANYGYTF. CDR3 bases: TGTGCCAGCAGTTTGGGACAGGGGGCTAACTATGGCTACACCTTC.

About this clone: The sample contains more than one DNA sequence encoding this CDR3. The V and J genes are TRBV6-5 and TRBJ2-2, with D uncertain. The CDR3 contains 13 residues. V was clipped by 6 bases and J by 4 bases, with 9 bases between them. Germline loops: CDR1 MNHEY, CDR2 SVGAGI. CDR3 in DNA: TGTGCCAGCAGCCCAGGTGGCACCGGGGAGCTGTTTTTT. This sequence encodes CASSPGGTGELFF.

A note on this clone: This sample also contains other DNA sequences that code for the same CDR3. The chain has TRBV28 and TRBJ1-2, with D hard to call. This CDR3 contains 11 residues. Germline V gene lookup returns CDR1 MDHEN and CDR2 SYDVKM. V was shortened by 6 bases and J by 1 base, with 3 bases between the two germline ends. CDR3 amino acids: CASSINYGYTF. CDR3 sequence (DNA): TGTGCCAGCAGCATTAACTATGGCTACACCTTC.

This sequence joins TRBV28 and TRBJ2-1; 11 bases fit TRBD2. V gave up 5 bases and J gave up 4 bases; unmatched junction bases: 13. CDR3 size: 18 residues. From germline, CDR1 is MDHEN and CDR2 SYDVKM. DNA of the CDR3: TGTGCCAGCAGTCCCCCCGGAACTAGCGGGGGACGTTACAATGAGCAGTTCTTC. Its protein product is CASSPPGTSGGRYNEQFF.

The chain links TRBV4-1 to TRBJ2-1; D ambiguous. The CDR3 contains 13 residues. In germline, CDR1 is MGHRA, CDR2 YSYEKL. Trimming shortened V by 0 bases and J by 4 bases, and 4 bases separated the two germline ends. CDR3 bases: TGCGCCAGCAGCCAAGAGAGGTACAATGAGCAGTTCTTC. Protein: CASSQERYNEQFF.

This rearrangement joins TRBV27 to TRBJ1-6, with D perhaps matching TRBD1 (6 bases). V dropped 6 bases and J dropped 6 bases, with 15 bases sitting between them. The V gene's germline CDR1 is MNHEY and CDR2 SMNVEV (reference sequence). This CDR3 is 15 amino acids long. As DNA, the CDR3 is TGTGCCAGCAGCCAACCGGGACACCCTAATTCACCCCTCCACTTT. Translating gives CASSQPGHPNSPLHF.

The chain is built from TRBV4-3 and TRBJ2-2; no clear D. Germline CDR1 and CDR2: LGHNA and YSLEER. Trimming shortened V by 1 base and J by 1 base, and 4 bases separated the two germline ends. The CDR3 has 14 residues. CDR3 sequence reads: CASSQALNTGELFF. In DNA form, the CDR3 reads TGCGCCAGCAGCCAAGCCCTGAACACCGGGGAGCTGTTTTTT.

The rearrangement uses TRBV7-9 and TRBJ1-1; the match to TRBD1 covers 7 bases. This CDR3 has 14 residues. V gave up 5 bases and J gave up 1 base; unmatched junction bases: 4. CDR1 is SEHNR, CDR2 FQNEAQ, per germline (reference sequence). The CDR3 sequence is CASSRDSGNTEAFF. The CDR3 bases are TGTGCCAGCAGCCGGGACAGTGGGAACACTGAAGCTTTCTTT.

V gene TRBV28 combines with J gene TRBJ1-2; D not certain. CDR1 is MDHEN, CDR2 SYDVKM, per germline. V was trimmed by 7 bases and J by 5 bases, leaving 8 bases between them. The CDR3 covers 11 residues. The CDR3 is CASNGLYGYTF. CDR3 nucleotides: TGTGCCAGCAACGGACTTTATGGCTACACCTTC.

This clone has just one count. This sequence joins TRBV9 and TRBJ2-5; 8 nucleotides line up with TRBD1. The CDR3 is 15 residues long. Germline V gene sequence: CDR1 SGDLS, CDR2 YYNGEE. Trimming cost V 2 bases and J 4 bases; bases outside gene matches: 7. In nucleotides, the CDR3 is TGTGCCAGCAGCGTCCCGTCTACAGGGGGAGAGACCCAGTACTTC. It specifies CASSVPSTGGETQYF.

This clone came up a few times. V usage is TRBV30 and J usage is TRBJ1-2; perhaps TRBD1 as D (5 bases). Trimming left V 0 bases short and J 7 bases short, with 12 bases between. Germline CDR1 GTSNPN, CDR2 SVGIG (reference sequence). The CDR3 loop spans 13 amino acids. The CDR3 here is CAWSVSDTSGYTF. For the CDR3, the DNA is TGTGCCTGGAGTGTATCGGACACTTCTGGCTACACCTTC.

This chain links TRBV7-9 with TRBJ1-2; perhaps TRBD1 as D (5 bases). CDR3 size: 15 residues. The V end lost 2 bases, the J end lost 8 bases, and 18 bases lay between the germline ends. Germline lookup yields CDR1 SEHNR and CDR2 FQNEAQ (reference sequence). CDR3: CASSLPSAGTDGYTF. The CDR3 region has the DNA TGTGCCAGCAGCTTACCATCAGCGGGGACGGACGGCTACACCTTC.

J is TRBJ2-1 and V is TRBV6-1; the D gene is possibly TRBD2 (6 bases). Germline V gene sequence: CDR1 MNHNS, CDR2 SASEGT. Between the trimmed V and J ends, which lost 7 bases and 8 bases, there was a span of 18 bases. This CDR3 contains 14 residues. In DNA form, the CDR3 reads TGTGCCAGCACCCCCCGGTCCTTAGCGGATGAGCAGTTCTTC. Its protein product is CASTPRSLADEQFF.

The CDR3 sequence: CASSYTGTAYGETQYF. CDR3 nucleotides: TGTGCCAGCAGTTACACCGGGACAGCCTACGGGGAGACCCAGTACTTC. V usage is TRBV27 and J usage is TRBJ2-5; 7 bases match TRBD1. Germline CDR1 is MNHEY and CDR2 is SMNVEV (reference sequence). Trimming cost V 4 bases and J 5 bases; bases outside gene matches: 13. This CDR3 region has 16 residues.

The J gene is TRBJ2-5, the V gene TRBV7-9; the D is unclear. CDR1 is SEHNR and CDR2 is FQNEAQ in the germline V gene (reference sequence). The CDR3 contains 15 residues. V was pared by 2 bases and J by 2 bases, with 12 bases between. Here the CDR3 reads CASSLSVRFQETQYF. The DNA of the CDR3 is TGTGCCAGCAGCTTAAGTGTGAGGTTTCAAGAGACCCAGTACTTC.

The rearrangement uses TRBV7-9 and TRBJ1-2; a weak D match, TRBD1 (6 bases). The germline V gene encodes CDR1 SEHNR and CDR2 FQNEAQ (reference sequence). V shed 5 bases and J shed 7 bases, with 17 bases lying between them. CDR3 length equals 14 residues. This chain's CDR3 is CASSATQGSGGYTF. Here the CDR3 DNA reads TGTGCCAGCAGCGCGACACAGGGCTCAGGTGGCTACACCTTC.

The J gene is TRBJ1-5, the V gene TRBV6-1; D ambiguous. V was pared by 7 bases and J by 6 bases, with 13 bases between. Germline CDR1 reads MNHNS; CDR2 reads SASEGT. The CDR3 extends over 13 amino acids. The CDR3 nucleotides are TGTGCCAGCACACGGGAGTTAAGTCAGCCCCAGCATTTT. Translation gives CASTRELSQPQHF.

The V call is TRBV7-2, the J call TRBJ2-1, with 11 bases matching TRBD2. The CDR3 is made up of 15 amino acids. Germline CDR1 is SGHTA and CDR2 is FQGNSA. Germline trimming cut 6 bases from V and 8 bases from J; bases unmatched to any gene: 9. The CDR3 sequence is CASRTLAGERDEQFF. DNA for the CDR3: TGTGCCAGCAGGACACTAGCGGGGGAAAGGGATGAGCAGTTCTTC.

The chain carries TRBV25-1 and TRBJ2-3; TRBD1 is a possible D gene (5 bases). The CDR3 totals 16 residues. V lost 3 bases, J lost 6 bases, and 19 bases lay in between. Germline lookup yields CDR1 MGHDK and CDR2 SYGVNS. CDR3 coding DNA: TGTGCCAGCAGTGATACACCGGCAGGGCTTTGGGATACGCAGTATTTT. Translating gives CASSDTPAGLWDTQYF.

The chain recombines TRBV29-1 with TRBJ2-2, with D possibly TRBD2 on 6 matching bases. Trimming pared 3 bases from V and 0 bases from J, leaving 8 bases between. Germline CDR1 SQVTM, CDR2 ANQGSEA. The CDR3 is 14 amino acids. This chain's CDR3 is CSVEPGANTGELFF. The DNA of the CDR3 is TGCAGCGTTGAGCCGGGGGCGAACACCGGGGAGCTGTTTTTT.

The V and J genes are TRBV5-6 and TRBJ2-1; D possibly corresponds to TRBD1 (6 bases). The germline V gene has CDR1 SGHDT and CDR2 YYEEEE. This CDR3 is 16 amino acids long. Trimming cost V 2 bases and J 8 bases, with 20 bases left between them. The CDR3 nucleotides are TGTGCCAGCAGCTTCAGGGGCGCGATGGTTACGGATGAGCAGTTCTTC. Protein: CASSFRGAMVTDEQFF.

This chain's CDR3 is CASSEIQRGGYTF. The CDR3 nucleotides read TGTGCCAGCAGTGAAATCCAGCGGGGTGGCTACACCTTC. The chain combines TRBV28 with TRBJ1-2, with D unclear. Germline CDR1 reads MDHEN; CDR2 reads SYDVKM. The CDR3 totals 13 residues. V gave up 5 bases and J gave up 7 bases, with 14 bases separating them.

This chain links TRBV19 with TRBJ1-2; D is possibly TRBD1 (6 bases). The V end lost 4 bases, the J end lost 8 bases, and 14 bases lay between the germline ends. Germline values: CDR1 LNHDA, CDR2 SQIVND (reference sequence). CDR3 size: 13 residues. The CDR3 nucleotides read TGTGCCAGTAGTAGCGGACAGATTGGAGGCTACACCTTC. Encoded protein: CASSSGQIGGYTF.

This sequence joins TRBV7-8 and TRBJ2-7; 11 bases fit TRBD1. Per germline, CDR1 SGHVS and CDR2 FQNEAQ. The CDR3 is made up of 17 amino acids. Losses at the gene ends were 2 bases for V and 2 bases for J; bases not matched to a gene: 8. As DNA, the CDR3 is TGTGCCAGCAGCTTATGGACAGGGGGCCCCGGGGCCTACGAGCAGTACGTC. It encodes CASSLWTGGPGAYEQYV.

CDR3 protein: CASSYGAGRQYYATNEKLFF. As DNA, the CDR3 is TGCGCCAGCAGCTACGGAGCGGGCCGTCAGTACTACGCCACCAATGAAAAACTGTTTTTT. The chain is built from TRBV5-1 and TRBJ1-4; unclear D gene. Germline V gene data show CDR1 as SGHRS and CDR2 as YFSETQ. The CDR3 runs to 20 residues. Trimming left V 3 bases short and J 5 bases short, with 29 bases between.

As for this clone: An end of the junction differs from the germline gene, which may be a read error. This chain uses TRBV5-4 with TRBJ2-7; 8 nucleotides agree with TRBD1. Per the germline V gene, CDR1 is SGHNT and CDR2 is YYREEE (reference sequence). The CDR3 has 14 residues. The CDR3 here is CASSLGDRSFEQYF. CDR3 DNA sequence: TGTGCCAGCAGCTTGGGGGACAGGTCCTTCGAGCAGTACTTC.

The CDR3 DNA is TGTGCCAGCACCATAACAGGGGTGAACACTGAAGCTTTCTTT. It yields the protein CASTITGVNTEAFF. The chain uses TRBV6-1 and TRBJ1-1; the match to TRBD1 covers 7 bases. The J segment lost 0 bases and the V segment lost 7 bases, leaving 5 bases of the junction unmatched. Germline V gene data show CDR1 as MNHNS and CDR2 as SASEGT. The CDR3 has 14 residues.

V and J are TRBV7-2 and TRBJ1-1, with D possibly being TRBD1 (6 bases). V was cut by 1 base and J by 5 bases, with 20 bases left in between. The CDR3 is made up of 17 amino acids. CDR1 SGHTA and CDR2 FQGNSA come from the germline V gene. CDR3 sequence reads: CASSLVFYRGRGTEAFF. DNA for the CDR3: TGTGCCAGCAGCTTAGTCTTTTATCGTGGCAGGGGTACTGAAGCTTTCTTT.

This rearrangement joins TRBV10-1 to TRBJ2-3; the match to TRBD2 covers 13 bases. The germline V gene encodes CDR1 WNHNN and CDR2 SYGVQD (reference sequence). The CDR3 sequence is 16 residues long. Trimming removed 2 bases from V and 5 bases from J; junction bases left unmatched: 4. CDR3 residues: CASSEGTSGAVDTQYF. The CDR3 region has the DNA TGCGCCAGCAGTGAGGGGACTAGCGGGGCTGTAGATACGCAGTATTTT.